The 31 T cell receptor beta chains in this list originate from one sample, sequenced in a study of blood T cell repertoires in COVID-19. Generated by immunoSEQ multiplex PCR, the TCRdb table keeps only in-frame clones and is missing some. The sample has 45,000 or so clones; roughly 90% are singletons. Input material: peripheral blood. Receptors originate from a human donor in a cohort sampled during active COVID-19.

The chain combines TRBV6-5 with TRBJ1-2; 8 nucleotides agree with TRBD1. Germline CDR1 and CDR2: MNHEY and SVGAGI. This CDR3 spans 15 amino acids. The J segment lost 7 bases and the V segment lost 2 bases, leaving 9 bases of the junction unmatched. The CDR3 nucleotides read TGTGCCAGCAGTTACCCTTCTACAGGGGGAACTGGCTACACCTTC. It yields the protein CASSYPSTGGTGYTF.

The genes are TRBV9 and TRBJ1-2, with 9 bases matching TRBD1. Looked up from germline, CDR1 is SGDLS and CDR2 is YYNGEE. After removal of 3 bases from V and 8 bases from J, the junction contained 11 bases not matched to a gene. This CDR3 region has 15 residues. Here the CDR3 reads CASSATGDRVVGYTF. The CDR3 bases are TGTGCCAGCAGCGCCACAGGGGACAGGGTAGTGGGCTACACCTTC.

V is TRBV7-8 and J is TRBJ2-1, with 10 bases identical to TRBD1. Germline V gives CDR1 SGHVS, CDR2 FQNEAQ. The V segment lost 3 bases and the J segment 9 bases; nucleotides outside the gene matches: 8. This CDR3 contains 15 residues. CDR3 coding DNA: TGTGCCAGCAGCTTCGAGACAGGGGGCTTGAGTGAGCAGTTCTTC. It specifies CASSFETGGLSEQFF.

V is TRBV19 and J is TRBJ2-2; D is possibly TRBD2 (5 bases). With 8 bases removed from V and 8 bases from J, the gap between germline ends came to 12 bases. The germline V gene has CDR1 LNHDA and CDR2 SQIVND (reference sequence). The CDR3 covers 12 residues. The CDR3 bases are TGTGCCAGTCTCACTTTAGCGGGGGAGCTGTTTTTT. It is translated as CASLTLAGELFF. Using reference TRBV19 and TRBJ2-2 for the parts outside the CDR3, the full variable domain is DGGITQSPKYLFRKEGQNVTLSCEQNLNHDAMYWYRQDPGQGLRLIYYSQIVNDFQKGDIAEGYSVSREKKESFPLTVTSAQKNPTAFYLCASLTLAGELFFGEGSRLTVL.

The V gene is TRBV10-3, the J gene TRBJ2-1; no clear D. In germline, CDR1 is ENHRY, CDR2 SYGVKD. Trimming left V 0 bases short and J 3 bases short, with 12 bases between. The CDR3 extends over 16 amino acids. CDR3 nucleotides: TGTGCCATCAGTGAGTCGGGTGCAGGCTTCTACAATGAGCAGTTCTTC. Translating it yields CAISESGAGFYNEQFF.

This clone was detected only once. The chain uses TRBV3-1 (or the pseudogene TRBV3-2) and TRBJ2-3, with unresolved D. The germline CDR1 and CDR2 sequences are LGHDT and YNNKEL (reference sequence). V was cut by 0 bases and J by 4 bases, with 11 bases left in between. This CDR3 is built from 15 residues. CDR3 residues: CASSQDADGSDTQYF. The CDR3 nucleotides read TGTGCCAGCAGCCAAGATGCGGATGGATCAGATACGCAGTATTTT.

This chain connects TRBV3-1 (or the pseudogene TRBV3-2) to TRBJ2-3; D perhaps matches TRBD1 (5 bases). CDR3 size: 14 residues. Germline V gives CDR1 LGHDT, CDR2 YNNKEL (reference sequence). Trimming cost V 4 bases and J 1 base, with 9 bases left between them. The CDR3 reads CASSRRQRTDTQYF. CDR3 coding DNA: TGTGCCAGCAGCCGCAGACAGCGCACAGATACGCAGTATTTT.

The gene calls are TRBV9 and TRBJ2-1; the D gene is possibly TRBD2 (7 bases). V was pared by 4 bases and J by 10 bases, with 15 bases between. Germline CDR1 is SGDLS and CDR2 is YYNGEE. The CDR3 contains 13 residues. CDR3 amino acids: CASSKGGPREQFF. CDR3 DNA: TGTGCCAGCAGCAAGGGGGGGCCGAGGGAGCAGTTCTTC.

The chain links TRBV6-5 to TRBJ2-7; 7 positions match TRBD1. There are 14 residues in the CDR3. Germline CDR1 reads MNHEY; CDR2 reads SVGAGI. V lost 3 bases, J lost 2 bases, and 4 bases stayed unmatched. CDR3 in DNA: TGTGCCAGCAGTTATTCGACAGGGACCTACGAGCAGTACTTC. It yields the protein CASSYSTGTYEQYF.

This clone has more than one count but fewer than ten. The chain has TRBV5-1 and TRBJ2-2; no firm D call. In germline, CDR1 is SGHRS, CDR2 YFSETQ. Trimming shortened V by 2 bases and J by 4 bases, and 9 bases separated the two germline ends. The CDR3 has 14 residues. The CDR3: CASSLTVGTGELFF. DNA of the CDR3: TGCGCCAGCAGCTTAACAGTTGGCACCGGGGAGCTGTTTTTT.

The rearrangement joins TRBV6-5 to TRBJ1-6, with 10 positions matching TRBD1. After removal of 10 bases from V and 6 bases from J, the junction contained 9 bases not matched to a gene. The CDR3 has 15 amino acids. CDR1 and CDR2 from the germline V gene are MNHEY and SVGAGI. The CDR3 protein is CATIPGQGGNSPLHF. CDR3 nucleotides: TGTGCCACTATCCCAGGACAGGGGGGTAATTCACCCCTCCACTTT.

This clone occurred once. The V gene is TRBV5-8, the J gene TRBJ2-2; D is undetermined. The germline CDR1 and CDR2 sequences are SGHTS and YDEGEE. V was pared by 0 bases and J by 2 bases, with 5 bases between. The CDR3 spans 14 residues. DNA for the CDR3: TGTGCCAGCAGCTTGGTGACAAACACCGGGGAGCTGTTTTTT. Translation gives CASSLVTNTGELFF.

V usage is TRBV12-3 or TRBV12-4 and J usage is TRBJ1-5, with TRBD1 as a possible D gene (6 bases). The CDR3 length is 13 residues. Trimming pared 6 bases from V and 4 bases from J, leaving 10 bases between. The DNA of the CDR3 is TGTGCCAGCAGCCTAGGACAGAATCAGCCCCAGCATTTT. Translation gives CASSLGQNQPQHF.

J is TRBJ1-6 and V is TRBV10-3; D is unresolved. This CDR3 spans 14 amino acids. Looked up from germline, CDR1 is ENHRY and CDR2 is SYGVKD. V shed 3 bases and J shed 5 bases, with 8 bases lying between them. The CDR3 region is CAISEITDNSPLHF. CDR3 nucleotide sequence: TGTGCCATCAGTGAAATAACAGATAATTCACCCCTCCACTTT.

The chain carries TRBV29-1 and TRBJ2-7; 7 positions agree with TRBD2. This CDR3 region has 14 residues. Germline-derived CDR1 and CDR2 are SQVTM and ANQGSEA. V shed 4 bases and J 6 bases; nucleotides not matched to a gene: 12. CDR3 in amino acids: CSVGGFQRGGEQYF. In nucleotides, the CDR3 is TGCAGCGTTGGAGGGTTCCAGCGGGGTGGCGAGCAGTACTTC.

This chain's CDR3 is CASSSTGDNEQFF. For the CDR3, the DNA is TGTGCCAGCAGTTCGACAGGGGACAATGAGCAGTTCTTC. The chain has TRBV6-5 and TRBJ2-1, with 8 bases matching TRBD1. V lost 4 bases to trimming and J lost 5 bases; unmatched junction nucleotides: 1. Germline V gene data show CDR1 as MNHEY and CDR2 as SVGAGI. The CDR3 runs 13 residues.

The chain links TRBV27 to TRBJ2-3; 10 positions agree with TRBD1. This CDR3 has 14 amino acids. Looked up from germline, CDR1 is MNHEY and CDR2 is SMNVEV (reference sequence). The V gene end was trimmed by 6 bases and the J gene end by 7 bases; junction bases not matched to a gene: 7. The CDR3 sequence is CASSLRDRGNTQYF. The DNA of the CDR3 is TGTGCCAGCAGCCTCCGGGACAGGGGAAATACGCAGTATTTT.

This chain connects TRBV10-2 to TRBJ1-5, with D possibly being TRBD1 (5 bases). In germline, CDR1 is WSHSY, CDR2 SAAADI. This CDR3 has 13 residues. The CDR3 nucleotides are TGCGCAGTAGACAGTTCCGAGAATCAGCCCCAGCATTTT. It codes for CAVDSSENQPQHF.

V and J are TRBV7-2 and TRBJ2-1, with 8 bases aligning to TRBD1. The CDR3 is 17 amino acids. Germline V gene sequence: CDR1 SGHTA, CDR2 FQGNSA. V dropped 1 base and J dropped 3; count of bases not matched to a gene: 8. CDR3 DNA sequence: TGTGCCAGCAGCTTAGAAGGGACAGGTTCCTACTACAATGAGCAGTTCTTC. It encodes CASSLEGTGSYYNEQFF.

The chain links TRBV9 to TRBJ2-1; TRBD1 matches at 7 bases. The CDR3 totals 15 residues. Germline V gives CDR1 SGDLS, CDR2 YYNGEE. J gave up 4 bases and V 3 bases, and 7 bases lay outside the gene matches. The CDR3 reads CASSGDRAVYNEQFF. CDR3 sequence (DNA): TGTGCCAGCAGCGGAGACAGGGCAGTATACAATGAGCAGTTCTTC.

The chain has TRBV18 and TRBJ2-7; 9 positions match TRBD1. This CDR3 is built from 15 residues. Germline V gene lookup returns CDR1 KGHSH and CDR2 LQKENI. Trimming removed 4 bases from V and 3 bases from J; junction bases left unmatched: 7. The CDR3 nucleotides read TGTGCCAGCTCACGGGGACAGGGTCAAGGCTACGAGCAGTACTTC. As protein: CASSRGQGQGYEQYF.

This clone was observed once. The chain carries TRBV19 and TRBJ1-2, with D maybe TRBD1 (6 bases). V lost 9 bases to trimming and J lost 0 bases, with 14 bases between them. Germline CDR1 is LNHDA and CDR2 is SQIVND (reference sequence). This CDR3 spans 14 amino acids. CDR3 nucleotides: TGTGCCAGCCGGAAGGGGGGGCCTAACTATGGCTACACCTTC. Protein: CASRKGGPNYGYTF.

The V call is TRBV6-1, the J call TRBJ1-1, with 10 nucleotides matching TRBD1. This CDR3 is 16 amino acids long. The V gene's germline CDR1 is MNHNS and CDR2 SASEGT. V trimming: 4 bases; J trimming: 0 bases; junction bases outside the gene matches: 5. The DNA for the CDR3 is TGTGCCAGCAGTGTAGGACAGGGGGGAATGAACACTGAAGCTTTCTTT. Translating it yields CASSVGQGGMNTEAFF.

This clone has only one observation. A junction end diverges from the germline sequence, so it may reflect a read error. The chain recombines TRBV3-1 (or the pseudogene TRBV3-2) with TRBJ1-6; TRBD1 matches at 9 bases. The CDR3 is 14 residues long. The germline CDR1 and CDR2 sequences are LGHDT and YNNKEL (reference sequence). The CDR3 bases are TGTGCCAGCAACCAACAGGGGGCGAAATCACCCCTCCACTTT. As protein: CASNQQGAKSPLHF.

This clone was seen a handful of times. V and J are TRBV2 and TRBJ2-1; D is ambiguous. The CDR3 contains 11 residues. Germline CDR1 SNHLY, CDR2 FYNNEI. V shed 6 bases and J shed 4 bases, with 4 bases lying between them. CDR3 sequence reads: CASSSYNEQFF. CDR3 DNA: TGTGCCAGCAGCTCTTACAATGAGCAGTTCTTC. Full variable domain (missing parts from reference TRBV2 and TRBJ2-1): EPEVTQTPSHQVTQMGQEVILRCVPISNHLYFYWYRQILGQKVEFLVSFYNNEISEKSEIFDDQFSVERPDGSNFTLKIRSTKLEDSAMYFCASSSYNEQFFGPGTRLTVL.

The chain links TRBV7-9 to TRBJ2-1; D not certain. Trimming stripped 5 bases from V and 5 bases from J, with 13 bases between. Germline V gene sequence: CDR1 SEHNR, CDR2 FQNEAQ (reference sequence). The CDR3 length is 14 residues. The CDR3 sequence is CASSGNTPDNEQFF. CDR3 nucleotide sequence: TGTGCCAGCAGCGGTAACACACCCGACAATGAGCAGTTCTTC. The full variable domain, completed using reference TRBV7-9 and TRBJ2-1, is DTGVSQNPRHKITKRGQNVTFRCDPISEHNRLYWYRQTLGQGPEFLTYFQNEAQLEKSRLLSDRFSAERPKGSFSTLEIQRTEQGDSAMYLCASSGNTPDNEQFFGPGTRLTVL.

The genes are TRBV10-3 and TRBJ2-1; weak D call: TRBD1 (5 bases). The CDR3 has 14 residues. Trimming left V 3 bases short and J 7 bases short, with 13 bases between. Looked up from germline, CDR1 is ENHRY and CDR2 is SYGVKD. The CDR3 DNA reads TGTGCCATCAGTGAAACAGGACGGTTAAATGAGCAGTTCTTC. Protein: CAISETGRLNEQFF.

The rearrangement uses TRBV3-1 (or the pseudogene TRBV3-2) and TRBJ2-3, with 7 bases fitting TRBD2. V lost 2 bases and J lost 1; bases outside the gene matches: 6. The CDR3 extends over 16 amino acids. CDR1 and CDR2 from the germline V gene are LGHDT and YNNKEL (reference sequence). The CDR3 nucleotides read TGTGCCAGCAGCCAAAGCCTTCTAGCGGGCACAGATACGCAGTATTTT. Translating it yields CASSQSLLAGTDTQYF.

This clone was seen more than once but under ten times. The V gene is TRBV4-1, the J gene TRBJ1-6; TRBD1 agrees at 8 bases. The length of the CDR3 is 15 residues. Trimming cost V 3 bases and J 10 bases; bases outside gene matches: 8. Germline-derived CDR1 and CDR2 are MGHRA and YSYEKL. The CDR3 coding sequence is TGCGCCAGCAGCCATCCCCAGGGGGCATTATCACCCCTCCACTTT. Translation: CASSHPQGALSPLHF.

The gene calls are TRBV7-3 and TRBJ1-2; 7 bases agree with TRBD1. Trimming took 3 bases from V and 8 from J; bases not matched to a gene: 6. CDR3 length: 13 amino acids. Germline CDR1 is SGHTA and CDR2 is FQGTGA. The CDR3 DNA reads TGTGCCAGCAGCTTCCGGGACAGAGGGGGCTACACCTTC. As protein: CASSFRDRGGYTF.

There are a few counts of this clone. CDR3 region: CASSSSDFQETQYF. CDR3 DNA sequence: TGTGCCAGCAGCTCCAGCGATTTTCAAGAGACCCAGTACTTC. This chain connects TRBV7-8 to TRBJ2-5, with no clear D. Deletions cut 4 bases from V and 2 bases from J, with 11 bases between. CDR1 and CDR2 (germline): SGHVS, FQNEAQ. The CDR3 covers 14 residues.